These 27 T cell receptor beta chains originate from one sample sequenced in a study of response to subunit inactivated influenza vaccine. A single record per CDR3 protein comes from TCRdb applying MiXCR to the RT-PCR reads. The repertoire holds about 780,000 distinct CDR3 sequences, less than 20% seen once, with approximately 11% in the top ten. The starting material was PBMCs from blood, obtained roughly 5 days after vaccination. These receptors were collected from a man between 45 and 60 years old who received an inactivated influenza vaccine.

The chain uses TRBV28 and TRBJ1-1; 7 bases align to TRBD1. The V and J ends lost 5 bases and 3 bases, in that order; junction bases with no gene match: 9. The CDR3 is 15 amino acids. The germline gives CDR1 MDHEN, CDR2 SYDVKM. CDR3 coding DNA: TGTGCCAGCAGTATATTGACAGGGTCCCACACTGAAGCTTTCTTT. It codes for CASSILTGSHTEAFF.

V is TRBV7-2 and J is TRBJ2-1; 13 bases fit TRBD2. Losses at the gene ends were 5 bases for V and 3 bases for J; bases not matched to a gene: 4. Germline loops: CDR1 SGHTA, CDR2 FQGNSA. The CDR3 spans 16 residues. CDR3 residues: CASSLLAGGIYNEQFF. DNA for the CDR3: TGTGCCAGCAGCCTACTAGCGGGAGGGATCTACAATGAGCAGTTCTTC.

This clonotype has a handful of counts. The CDR3 DNA follows: TGCGCCAGCAGCAACAGGACTAGCGGGAGAACAGCCGAGCAGTACTTC. Translating gives CASSNRTSGRTAEQYF. The rearrangement joins TRBV5-1 to TRBJ2-7; 13 nucleotides align to TRBD2. V lost 4 bases and J lost 6; bases outside the gene matches: 10. The length of the CDR3 is 16 residues. Germline V gene data show CDR1 as SGHRS and CDR2 as YFSETQ.

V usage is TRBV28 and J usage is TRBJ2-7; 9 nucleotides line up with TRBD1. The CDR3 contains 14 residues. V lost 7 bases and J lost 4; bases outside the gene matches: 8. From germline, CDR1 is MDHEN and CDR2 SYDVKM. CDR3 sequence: CASTSHGQGYEQYF. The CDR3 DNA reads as TGTGCCAGCACCTCCCACGGACAGGGGTACGAGCAGTACTTC.

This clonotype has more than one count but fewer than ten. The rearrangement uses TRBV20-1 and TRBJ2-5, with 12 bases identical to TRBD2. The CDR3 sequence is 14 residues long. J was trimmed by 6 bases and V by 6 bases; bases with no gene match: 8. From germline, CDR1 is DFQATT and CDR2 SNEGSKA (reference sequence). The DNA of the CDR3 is TGCAGTGCCGGCGGGACTAGCGGGCCCCAGACCCAGTACTTC. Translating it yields CSAGGTSGPQTQYF.

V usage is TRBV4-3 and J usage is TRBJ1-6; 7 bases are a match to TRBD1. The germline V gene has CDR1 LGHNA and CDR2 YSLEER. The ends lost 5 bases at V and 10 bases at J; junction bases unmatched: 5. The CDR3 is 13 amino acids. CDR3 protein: CASSANRGSPLHF. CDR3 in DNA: TGCGCCAGCAGCGCAAACAGGGGATCACCCCTCCACTTT.

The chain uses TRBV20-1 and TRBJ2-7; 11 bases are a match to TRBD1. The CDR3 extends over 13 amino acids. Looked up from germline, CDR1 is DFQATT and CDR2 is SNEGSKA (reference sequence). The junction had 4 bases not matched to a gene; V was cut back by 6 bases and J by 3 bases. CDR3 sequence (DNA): TGCAGTGCCGCCGGGACAGGGGGCTACGAGCAGTACTTC. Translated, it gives CSAAGTGGYEQYF.

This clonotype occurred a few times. CDR3 loop: CAWSPRDRATPSYEQYF. Here the CDR3 DNA reads TGTGCCTGGAGTCCCCGGGACAGGGCCACCCCCTCCTACGAGCAGTACTTC. The rearrangement joins TRBV30 to TRBJ2-7; 9 bases align to TRBD1. V was clipped by 2 bases and J by 0 bases; unmatched bases: 11. Germline CDR1 reads GTSNPN; CDR2 reads SVGIG (reference sequence). The CDR3 is made up of 17 amino acids. The whole variable domain, filled in from reference TRBV30 and TRBJ2-7, reads SQTIHQWPATLVQPVGSPLSLECTVEGTSNPNLYWYRQAAGRGLQLLFYSVGIGQISSEVPQNLSASRPQDRQFILSSKKLLLSDSGFYLCAWSPRDRATPSYEQYFGPGTRLTVT.

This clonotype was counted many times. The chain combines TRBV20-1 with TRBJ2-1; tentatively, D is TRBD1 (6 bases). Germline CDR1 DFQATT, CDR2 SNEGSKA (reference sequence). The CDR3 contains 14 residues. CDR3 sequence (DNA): TGCAGCCACTTGACAGGACCCTCCTACAATGAGCAGTTCTTC. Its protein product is CSHLTGPSYNEQFF.

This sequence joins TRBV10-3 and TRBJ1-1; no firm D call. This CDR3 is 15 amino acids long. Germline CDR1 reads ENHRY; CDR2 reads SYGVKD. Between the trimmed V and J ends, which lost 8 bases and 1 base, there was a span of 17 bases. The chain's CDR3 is CAIGGREGPNTEAFF. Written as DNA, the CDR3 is TGTGCCATCGGCGGGAGGGAAGGCCCGAACACTGAAGCTTTCTTT.

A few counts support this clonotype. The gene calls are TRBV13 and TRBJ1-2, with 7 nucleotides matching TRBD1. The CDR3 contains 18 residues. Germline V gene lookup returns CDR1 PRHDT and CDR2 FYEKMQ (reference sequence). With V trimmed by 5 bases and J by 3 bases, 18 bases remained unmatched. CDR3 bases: TGTGCCAGCAGCCCTATTTCTGGTGGTGACAGGGAAGACTATGGCTACACCTTC. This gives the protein CASSPISGGDREDYGYTF.

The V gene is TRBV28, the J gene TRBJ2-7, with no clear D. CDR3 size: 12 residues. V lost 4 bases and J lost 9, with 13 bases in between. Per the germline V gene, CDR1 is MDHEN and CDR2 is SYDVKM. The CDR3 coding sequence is TGTGCCAGCAGTTCAACTATGACTCGGCAGTACTTC. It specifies CASSSTMTRQYF.

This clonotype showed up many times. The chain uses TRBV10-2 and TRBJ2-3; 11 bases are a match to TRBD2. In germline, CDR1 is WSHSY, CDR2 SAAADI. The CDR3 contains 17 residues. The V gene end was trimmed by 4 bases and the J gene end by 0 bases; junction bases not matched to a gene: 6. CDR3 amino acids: CASSVLAGDTSTDTQYF. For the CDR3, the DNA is TGCGCCAGCAGTGTACTAGCGGGAGATACTAGCACAGATACGCAGTATTTT.

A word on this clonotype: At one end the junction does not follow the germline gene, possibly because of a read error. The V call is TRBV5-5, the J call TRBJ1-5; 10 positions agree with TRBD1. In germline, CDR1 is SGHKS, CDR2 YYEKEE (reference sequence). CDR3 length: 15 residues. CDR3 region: CANSWGQGSNQPQHF. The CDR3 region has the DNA TGTGCCAACAGCTGGGGACAGGGGAGCAATCAGCCCCAGCATTTT.

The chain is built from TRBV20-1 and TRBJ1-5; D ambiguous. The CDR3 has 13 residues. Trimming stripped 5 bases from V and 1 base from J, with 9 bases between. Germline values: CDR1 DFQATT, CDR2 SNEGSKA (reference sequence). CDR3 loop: CSAWPLSNQPQHF. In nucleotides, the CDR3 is TGCAGTGCTTGGCCCCTAAGCAATCAGCCCCAGCATTTT.

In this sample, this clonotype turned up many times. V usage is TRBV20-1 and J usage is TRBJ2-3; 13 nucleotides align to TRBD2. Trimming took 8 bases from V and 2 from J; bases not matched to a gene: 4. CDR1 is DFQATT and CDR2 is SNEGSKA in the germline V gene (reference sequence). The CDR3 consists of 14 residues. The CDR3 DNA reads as TGCAGTCCGACTAGCGGGAGGACCACAGATACGCAGTATTTT. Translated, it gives CSPTSGRTTDTQYF.

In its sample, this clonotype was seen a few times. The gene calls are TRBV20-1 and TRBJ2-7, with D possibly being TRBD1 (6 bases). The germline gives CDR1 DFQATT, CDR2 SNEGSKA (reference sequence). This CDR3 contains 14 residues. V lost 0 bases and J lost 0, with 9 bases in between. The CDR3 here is CSARDRDTSYEQYF. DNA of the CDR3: TGCAGTGCTAGAGATCGGGACACCTCCTACGAGCAGTACTTC.

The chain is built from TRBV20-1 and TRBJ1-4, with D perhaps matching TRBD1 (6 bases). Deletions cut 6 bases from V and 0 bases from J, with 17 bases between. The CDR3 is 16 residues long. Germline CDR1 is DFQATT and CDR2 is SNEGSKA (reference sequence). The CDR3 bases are TGCAGTGCCAGGATCCTCCCAGGGGCAACTAATGAAAAACTGTTTTTT. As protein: CSARILPGATNEKLFF.

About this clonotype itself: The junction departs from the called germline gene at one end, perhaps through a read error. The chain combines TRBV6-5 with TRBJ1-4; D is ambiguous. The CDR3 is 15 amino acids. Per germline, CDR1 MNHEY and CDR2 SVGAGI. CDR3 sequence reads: CASSYSATTNEKQFF. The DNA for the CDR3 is TGTGCCAGCAGTTACTCAGCGACAACTAATGAAAAACAGTTTTTT.

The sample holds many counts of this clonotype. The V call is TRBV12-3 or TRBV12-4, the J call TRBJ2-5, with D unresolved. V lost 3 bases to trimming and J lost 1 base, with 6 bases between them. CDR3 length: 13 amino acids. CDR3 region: CASSLQAQETQYF. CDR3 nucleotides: TGTGCCAGCAGTTTGCAGGCCCAAGAGACCCAGTACTTC.

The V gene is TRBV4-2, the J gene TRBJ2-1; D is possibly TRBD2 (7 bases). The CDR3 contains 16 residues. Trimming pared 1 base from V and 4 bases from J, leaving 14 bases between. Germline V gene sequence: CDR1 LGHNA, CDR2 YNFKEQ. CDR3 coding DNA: TGTGCCAGCAGCCAAGGGGGGGCGGGGGAGTACAATGAGCAGTTCTTC. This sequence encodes CASSQGGAGEYNEQFF.

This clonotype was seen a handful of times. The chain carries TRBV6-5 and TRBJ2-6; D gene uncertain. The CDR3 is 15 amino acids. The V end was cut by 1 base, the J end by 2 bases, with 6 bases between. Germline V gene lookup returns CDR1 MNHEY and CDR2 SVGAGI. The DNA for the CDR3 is TGTGCCAGCAGTTACTGGAAAGCTGGGGCCAACGTCCTGACTTTC. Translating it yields CASSYWKAGANVLTF.

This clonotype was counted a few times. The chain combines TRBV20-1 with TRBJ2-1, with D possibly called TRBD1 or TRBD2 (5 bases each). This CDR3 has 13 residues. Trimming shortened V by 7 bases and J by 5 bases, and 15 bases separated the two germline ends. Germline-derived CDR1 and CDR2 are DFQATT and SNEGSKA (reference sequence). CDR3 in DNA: TGCAGTGTCACAAATATGGGGGACAATGAGCAGTTCTTC. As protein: CSVTNMGDNEQFF.

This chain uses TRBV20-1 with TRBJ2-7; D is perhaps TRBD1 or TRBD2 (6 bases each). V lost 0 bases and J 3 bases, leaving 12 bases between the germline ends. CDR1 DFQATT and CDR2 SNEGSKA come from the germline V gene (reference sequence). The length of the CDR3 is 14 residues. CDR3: CSARDGKGGYEQYF. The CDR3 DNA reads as TGCAGTGCTAGAGATGGGAAGGGGGGCTACGAGCAGTACTTC.

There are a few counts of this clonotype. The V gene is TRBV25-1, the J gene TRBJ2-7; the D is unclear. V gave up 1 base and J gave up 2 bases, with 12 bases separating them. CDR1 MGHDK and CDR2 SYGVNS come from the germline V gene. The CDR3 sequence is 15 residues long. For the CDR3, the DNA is TGTGCCAGCAGTGAATCCTATGGGCTAACCTACGAGCAGTACTTC. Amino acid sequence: CASSESYGLTYEQYF.

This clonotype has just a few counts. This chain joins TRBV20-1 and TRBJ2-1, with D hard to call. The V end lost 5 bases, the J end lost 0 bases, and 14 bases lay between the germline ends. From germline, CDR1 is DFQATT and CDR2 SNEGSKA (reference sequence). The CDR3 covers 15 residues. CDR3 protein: CSAPPDPSSYNEQFF. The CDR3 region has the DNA TGCAGTGCTCCCCCCGATCCGAGCTCCTACAATGAGCAGTTCTTC.

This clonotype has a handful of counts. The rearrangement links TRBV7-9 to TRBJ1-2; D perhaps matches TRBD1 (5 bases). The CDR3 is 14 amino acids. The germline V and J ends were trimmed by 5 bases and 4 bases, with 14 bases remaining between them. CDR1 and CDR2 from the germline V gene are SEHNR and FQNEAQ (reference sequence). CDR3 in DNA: TGTGCCAGCAGCGGTTACATGAGGGGCTATGGCTACACCTTC. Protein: CASSGYMRGYGYTF.